This T cell receptor beta chain was profiled in a study of metastatic and nonmetastatic thyroid tumors (TCRdb year 2020). In the study overall: The researchers compared repertoires between peripheral blood samples and tumor or nodule tissue samples from patients with malignant or benign thyroid disease. Study-level results and caveats: TCR beta diversity was reported as significantly higher in malignant tumors than in benign nodules, in both blood and tumor samples.

The method behind the library was PCR. Sequencing used an Illumina HiSeq 4000. High-throughput sequencing was used to profile the TCR beta-chain CDR3 region of each patient. As for the authors' bioinformatics: The researchers built a classifier to tell apart papillary thyroid cancer patients with distant metastasis, based on CDR3 differences among clinicopathological groups. The Shannon index was used to measure repertoire diversity, and the Morisita-Horn index was used to measure how similar tumor and blood repertoires were. In TCRdb, the public reads were trimmed at Q25 with fastp and aligned with MiXCR, with productive beta chains retained. TCRdb's processing, not the authors', yielded these V and J calls. The sample table records 13,000 or so clones; around 25% of these occur just once. Roughly three fifths of the sample is held by the ten biggest clonotypes. No treatment had been received by any patient before thyroid surgery. Using T-cell receptor beta sequencing, the study looked back at clinical samples from patients collected from the early 2010s to the late 2010s.

Reading the germline V gene gives CDR1 ENHRY and CDR2 SYGVKD. Its CDR3 holds 16 amino acids, cysteine through phenylalanine. Only the CDR3 DNA stays, 48 bases, in frame from base 1. The germline V end is reduced by 3 bases and the J end by 4 bases; junction bases left unmatched: 8. Points on this clone: The specificity of this receptor is unknown. Base-call qualities are not available, and no considerably larger clone is one nucleotide away.

The chain was built from TRBV10-3 and TRBJ2-2, with 7 bases aligning to TRBD1. The clonotype was recovered from a male donor with papillary thyroid cancer or a benign thyroid nodule (not recorded which). Some clones in this sample may be carry-over from other donors' samples. Sequenced material: blood. The sequenced DNA is TGTGCCATCAGTGACCAACAGGGGCTTTCCACCGGGGAGCTGTTTTTT. This yields the protein CAISDQQGLSTGELFF.